This TCR beta chain was sequenced in a study of CD8+CD57+ T cells in acquired aplastic anemia. TCR beta VDJ and CDR3 were profiled, and genomic DNA was the template. Via MiXCR, TCRdb re-called the reads, giving one row per CDR3 protein. The data hold around 180,000 distinct CDR3 sequences, with about 60% observed a single time. Germline CDR1 and CDR2: MNHEY and SVGAGI. The junction had 11 bases not matched to a gene; V was cut back by 0 bases and J by 7 bases. This CDR3 is built from 16 residues. The chain has TRBV6-5 and TRBJ1-1, with 7 positions matching TRBD1. This clonotype originated in a human donor in good health. The sample taken for sequencing was sorted CD4+, CD8+, or CD8+CD57+ T cells (not recorded which) from PBMCs. The CDR3 nucleotides read TGTGCCAGCAGTTACTCGATGAGCAGGGGGGGTGTTGAAGCTTTCTTT. Amino acids: CASSYSMSRGGVEAFF.